Below are 30 T cell receptor beta chains sequenced from a single sample in a study of cytomegalovirus exposure and HLA in healthy donors (TCRdb year 2017). Library preparation employed the immunoSEQ multiplex PCR assay. A mixture of 60 forward primers for TCR Vbeta segments and 13 reverse primers for TCR Jbeta segments was used in the multiplex PCR. Entries here come from immuneACCESS through TCRdb and include only in-frame sequences with V and J called. Some clones fail to appear in such tables; in the studies checked, an unresolved V gene covers under half of the shortfall, and the cause of the remainder is unknown. In all, the sample holds 90,000 to 140,000 clones, and around 75% of those were seen once. Clones ranked in the top ten supply roughly 1.2% of the sample. Sequenced input: PBMCs. All receptors come from a man aged 40-55 years in good health and CMV-seronegative.

The CDR3 DNA reads TGCGCCAGCAGGAAAGCAGAGGGGAACACCGGGGAGCTGTTTTTT. Its protein product is CASRKAEGNTGELFF. The V gene is TRBV4-3, the J gene TRBJ2-2; D might be TRBD2 (5 bases). V gave up 6 bases and J gave up 1 base, with 12 bases separating them. Per the germline V gene, CDR1 is LGHNA and CDR2 is YSLEER. The CDR3 contains 15 residues.

V is TRBV4-1 and J is TRBJ1-1, with 9 nucleotides matching TRBD1. CDR1 and CDR2 from the germline V gene are MGHRA and YSYEKL. Trimming cost V 4 bases and J 1 base; bases outside gene matches: 4. The length of the CDR3 is 15 residues. The CDR3 DNA is TGCGCCAGCAGCCTGGGACAGGGAAGGAACACTGAAGCTTTCTTT. Protein: CASSLGQGRNTEAFF.

The V and J genes are TRBV7-9 and TRBJ1-4; TRBD1 agrees at 7 bases. Germline trimming cut 7 bases from V and 8 bases from J; bases unmatched to any gene: 13. The CDR3 runs 15 residues. Per the germline V gene, CDR1 is SEHNR and CDR2 is FQNEAQ (reference sequence). The CDR3 protein is CASTLVGDSGEKLFF. For the CDR3, the DNA is TGTGCCAGCACCCTAGTTGGGGACAGTGGGGAAAAACTGTTTTTT. Full variable domain (remainder filled in from reference TRBV7-9 and TRBJ1-4): DTGVSQNPRHKITKRGQNVTFRCDPISEHNRLYWYRQTLGQGPEFLTYFQNEAQLEKSRLLSDRFSAERPKGSFSTLEIQRTEQGDSAMYLCASTLVGDSGEKLFFGSGTQLSVL.

V usage is TRBV19 and J usage is TRBJ1-1, with D unresolved. V was clipped by 4 bases and J by 4 bases, with 13 bases between them. The CDR3 consists of 14 residues. From germline, CDR1 is LNHDA and CDR2 SQIVND (reference sequence). CDR3 protein: CASSTPGSVTEAFF. The CDR3 DNA reads as TGTGCCAGTAGTACCCCGGGGAGTGTCACTGAAGCTTTCTTT.

The CDR3 DNA follows: TGTGCCAGCAGCGCGGACAGGGGTGGCTACACCTTC. As protein: CASSADRGGYTF. V and J are TRBV7-6 and TRBJ1-2; 9 nucleotides line up with TRBD1. Losses at the gene ends were 5 bases for V and 7 bases for J; bases not matched to a gene: 2. The CDR3 is 12 residues long. Germline assignment: CDR1 SGHVS and CDR2 FNYEAQ.

The chain uses TRBV10-3 and TRBJ2-7; 12 bases map to TRBD2. V lost 4 bases to trimming and J lost 4 bases; unmatched junction nucleotides: 14. There are 18 residues in the CDR3. Germline CDR1 and CDR2: ENHRY and SYGVKD. The CDR3, as DNA: TGTGCCATCAGTGGCGGGAGACTATCTAGCGGGAGGGAGTACGAGCAGTACTTC. Protein product: CAISGGRLSSGREYEQYF.

This chain connects TRBV10-3 to TRBJ1-2, with D possibly matching TRBD1 (6 bases). Trimming left V 7 bases short and J 3 bases short, with 24 bases between. The CDR3 consists of 17 residues. CDR1 ENHRY and CDR2 SYGVKD come from the germline V gene. The CDR3 region is CAITPRDPLQGDYGYTF. CDR3 sequence (DNA): TGTGCCATCACCCCCCGGGACCCTCTACAGGGAGACTATGGCTACACCTTC.

The CDR3 bases are TGTGCCAGCAGTTATCGGACAGATAAGATGAACACTGAAGCTTTCTTT. Protein product: CASSYRTDKMNTEAFF. The chain employs TRBV6-5 and TRBJ1-1; maybe TRBD1 (6 bases). Trimming pared 3 bases from V and 0 bases from J, leaving 14 bases between. CDR1 is MNHEY and CDR2 is SVGAGI in the germline V gene. This CDR3 region has 16 residues.

This sequence joins TRBV28 and TRBJ1-1; D uncertain. V was clipped by 6 bases and J by 3 bases, with 5 bases between them. Germline assignment: CDR1 MDHEN and CDR2 SYDVKM. The CDR3 runs 11 residues. The CDR3 DNA is TGTGCCAGCAGACTGTACACTGAAGCTTTCTTT. Protein: CASRLYTEAFF.

CDR3 region: CASSQDWGFSGANVLTF. The CDR3 region has the DNA TGCGCCAGCAGCCAAGATTGGGGCTTCTCTGGGGCCAACGTCCTGACTTTC. The gene calls are TRBV4-3 and TRBJ2-6; tentatively, D is TRBD1 (5 bases). The CDR3 sequence is 17 residues long. Germline CDR1 reads LGHNA; CDR2 reads YSLEER. V lost 0 bases to trimming and J lost 0 bases, with 9 bases between them.

The rearrangement links TRBV4-3 to TRBJ2-7; 7 bases line up with TRBD1. After removal of 0 bases from V and 4 bases from J, the junction contained 9 bases not matched to a gene. This CDR3 is built from 16 residues. The V gene's germline CDR1 is LGHNA and CDR2 YSLEER. This CDR3 is CASSQDHTGTDYEQYF. Here the CDR3 DNA reads TGCGCCAGCAGCCAAGATCACACCGGGACAGATTACGAGCAGTACTTC.

J is TRBJ2-2 and V is TRBV27; the D gene is possibly TRBD2 (5 bases). CDR1 MNHEY and CDR2 SMNVEV come from the germline V gene (reference sequence). The CDR3 has 15 amino acids. The V gene lost 7 bases and the J gene lost 0 bases, with 12 bases spanning the gap. The CDR3 loop reads CASTPGGSNTGELFF. In DNA form, the CDR3 reads TGTGCCAGCACCCCAGGAGGCTCGAACACCGGGGAGCTGTTTTTT.

The genes are TRBV9 and TRBJ2-1; 10 bases are a match to TRBD2. The germline gives CDR1 SGDLS, CDR2 YYNGEE. CDR3 length: 18 residues. J gave up 2 bases and V 0 bases, and 8 bases lay outside the gene matches. The CDR3 sequence: CASSVDRLAGSAYNEQFF. The CDR3, as DNA: TGTGCCAGCAGCGTAGACCGACTAGCGGGTTCGGCCTACAATGAGCAGTTCTTC. Filled out from reference TRBV9 and TRBJ2-1, the complete variable domain reads DSGVTQTPKHLITATGQRVTLRCSPRSGDLSVYWYQQSLDQGLQFLIQYYNGEERAKGNILERFSAQQFPDLHSELNLSSLELGDSALYFCASSVDRLAGSAYNEQFFGPGTRLTVL.

The chain couples TRBV6-6 to TRBJ1-1; maybe TRBD1 (6 bases). From germline, CDR1 is MNHNY and CDR2 SVGAGI (reference sequence). The CDR3 is made up of 16 amino acids. Trimming removed 7 bases at V and 4 bases at J, with 22 bases between. In DNA, the CDR3 is TGTGCCAGCAACGGGGGGCCCGGCCAGGGAGTCACTGAAGCTTTCTTT. Translation: CASNGGPGQGVTEAFF.

V gene TRBV19 combines with J gene TRBJ2-3, with 7 bases fitting TRBD1. CDR1 is LNHDA and CDR2 is SQIVND in the germline V gene (reference sequence). CDR3 length equals 14 residues. V lost 10 bases and J lost 5; bases outside the gene matches: 12. This chain's CDR3 is CATFDRAQGDTQYF. The DNA of the CDR3 is TGTGCCACCTTCGACAGGGCGCAGGGAGATACGCAGTATTTT.

V gene TRBV6-5 combines with J gene TRBJ2-7; 10 nucleotides agree with TRBD1. There are 15 residues in the CDR3. J gave up 3 bases and V 2 bases, and 4 bases lay outside the gene matches. The V gene's germline CDR1 is MNHEY and CDR2 SVGAGI. CDR3 region: CASSYLTGGFYEQYF. DNA of the CDR3: TGTGCCAGCAGTTACCTGACAGGGGGCTTCTACGAGCAGTACTTC.

The rearrangement uses TRBV29-1 and TRBJ1-1; D is unclear. Germline CDR1 and CDR2: SQVTM and ANQGSEA. This CDR3 comprises 12 residues. Trimming removed 3 bases from V and 1 base from J, with 6 bases in between. CDR3 DNA: TGCAGCGTTGAGACACAGAACACTGAAGCTTTCTTT. Its protein product is CSVETQNTEAFF.

V usage is TRBV30 and J usage is TRBJ1-5; no definite D call. The germline CDR1 and CDR2 sequences are GTSNPN and SVGIG (reference sequence). Trimming cost V 0 bases and J 12 bases, with 12 bases left between them. The CDR3 length is 12 residues. DNA for the CDR3: TGTGCCTGGAGTGTGCACGGGAGTTACCAGCATTTT. Protein sequence: CAWSVHGSYQHF.

This clone showed up just once. The rearrangement joins TRBV5-1 to TRBJ2-5; D ambiguous. V was clipped by 4 bases and J by 0 bases, with 13 bases between them. The germline V gene encodes CDR1 SGHRS and CDR2 YFSETQ. The CDR3 sequence is 15 residues long. This CDR3 is CASSGSATYQETQYF. The CDR3 DNA reads as TGCGCCAGCAGCGGCAGCGCCACGTACCAAGAGACCCAGTACTTC.

The chain uses TRBV2 and TRBJ2-3; D is possibly TRBD2 (6 bases). The ends were cut back, 5 bases at V and 3 bases at J, with 15 bases in the middle. The CDR3 extends over 15 amino acids. Germline V gene data show CDR1 as SNHLY and CDR2 as FYNNEI. CDR3 sequence: CASSPTMTRTDTQYF. CDR3 DNA sequence: TGTGCCAGCAGTCCAACGATGACTAGAACAGATACGCAGTATTTT.

Worth noting for this clone: The junction departs from the called germline gene at one end, perhaps through a read error. The genes are TRBV7-9 and TRBJ2-7; 8 bases match TRBD1. Germline loops: CDR1 SEHNR, CDR2 FQNEAQ (reference sequence). This CDR3 is 13 amino acids long. This CDR3 is CSSSLTGGYEQYF. CDR3 in DNA: TGTTCCAGCAGCTTAACAGGGGGCTACGAGCAGTACTTC.

The chain uses TRBV14 and TRBJ2-3; TRBD2 matches at 11 bases. Trimming at V came to 6 bases and at J to 2 bases, leaving 1 base not matched to a gene. Germline loops: CDR1 SGHDN, CDR2 FVKESK. This CDR3 has 14 residues. CDR3 in amino acids: CASRTSGTTDTQYF. CDR3 bases: TGTGCCAGCAGGACTAGCGGGACCACAGATACGCAGTATTTT.

This clone was counted a few times. V gene TRBV28 combines with J gene TRBJ1-2; D is uncertain. Per the germline V gene, CDR1 is MDHEN and CDR2 is SYDVKM. Trimming cost V 6 bases and J 3 bases, with 14 bases left between them. CDR3 length: 14 residues. The CDR3 region is CASSRPNGYYGYTF. The CDR3 nucleotides read TGTGCCAGCAGCCGCCCCAACGGTTACTATGGCTACACCTTC.

The rearrangement uses TRBV5-1 and TRBJ2-1, with 10 positions matching TRBD2. The germline CDR1 and CDR2 sequences are SGHRS and YFSETQ. J lost 2 bases, V lost 3 bases, and 8 bases had no gene match. This CDR3 has 17 residues. CDR3 protein: CASSSFSSGRAYNEQFF. CDR3 in DNA: TGCGCCAGCAGCTCCTTTTCCAGCGGGAGGGCCTACAATGAGCAGTTCTTC.

The chain carries TRBV13 and TRBJ2-2, with D uncertain. The V gene lost 5 bases and the J gene lost 6 bases, with 10 bases spanning the gap. The CDR3 runs to 13 residues. The germline gives CDR1 PRHDT, CDR2 FYEKMQ (reference sequence). As DNA, the CDR3 is TGTGCCAGCAGCCCGTCTAGATCCGGGGAGCTGTTTTTT. As protein: CASSPSRSGELFF.

Of note for this clone: Germline and junction disagree at one end, which may indicate a read error. The chain has TRBV7-9 and TRBJ2-4, with 12 bases identical to TRBD2. The germline gives CDR1 SEHNR, CDR2 FQNEAQ (reference sequence). The CDR3 runs 12 residues. The CDR3 nucleotides are TGTGCCAGCAGCTCACCGACTAGCGGGAGTATCTTC. Translated, it gives CASSSPTSGSIF.

The chain has TRBV30 and TRBJ2-3; a weak D match, TRBD2 (6 bases). This CDR3 contains 15 residues. From germline, CDR1 is GTSNPN and CDR2 SVGIG (reference sequence). Trimming left V 4 bases short and J 3 bases short, with 17 bases between. Here the CDR3 DNA reads TGTGCCTGGAACCTCACCCCGGCGGGGACAGATACGCAGTATTTT. The encoded protein is CAWNLTPAGTDTQYF.

V usage is TRBV30 and J usage is TRBJ2-1; TRBD2 matches at 9 bases. The CDR3 consists of 18 residues. Germline V gene lookup returns CDR1 GTSNPN and CDR2 SVGIG (reference sequence). After removal of 0 bases from V and 3 bases from J, the junction contained 12 bases not matched to a gene. In nucleotides, the CDR3 is TGTGCCTGGAGTGTGGTTAGCGGGAGATTCATTAGCTACAATGAGCAGTTCTTC. It is translated as CAWSVVSGRFISYNEQFF.

The CDR3 DNA reads as TGTGCCTGGAGTGGCAGGGCCACAGATACGCAGTATTTT. This sequence encodes CAWSGRATDTQYF. The chain links TRBV30 to TRBJ2-3; the D gene is possibly TRBD1 (5 bases). This CDR3 has 13 residues. Trimming shortened V by 1 base and J by 2 bases, and 7 bases separated the two germline ends. Germline-derived CDR1 and CDR2 are GTSNPN and SVGIG (reference sequence).

The rearrangement joins TRBV6-5 to TRBJ1-3; 9 nucleotides match TRBD1. This CDR3 has 14 amino acids. V shed 6 bases, J shed 4 bases, and the junction held 4 bases outside the gene matches. Germline assignment: CDR1 MNHEY and CDR2 SVGAGI. The CDR3 DNA follows: TGTGCCAGCAGCCCTGACAGGGGGGGAAACACCATATATTTT. It is translated as CASSPDRGGNTIYF.